This T cell receptor (beta chain) is drawn from a study of T cell responses to AZD1222 COVID-19 vaccine. Study results and limitations: Elevations in Spike-specific TCR breadth and depth followed administration of two AZD1222 doses. Donors were chiefly white British, with a greater number of females, and clonal diversity was perhaps underestimated. Baseline seropositives among AZD1222 recipients totaled only five or six.

Regarding this clone: Its antigen is still unknown.

The V gene's germline CDR1 is SGHDN and CDR2 FVKESK. V lost 0 bases, J lost 8 bases, and 19 bases lay in between. The CDR3 extends over 16 amino acids. Measured with immunoSEQ multiplex PCR; TCRdb has only the in-frame clones, and not every one. Of about 170,000 clones listed, 75% to 90% are singletons. Specimen: peripheral blood, collected 28 days after the second dose of the MenACWY control vaccine. The rearrangement uses TRBV14 and TRBJ1-2; D uncertain. This clonotype originated in an adult who received the MenACWY meningococcal vaccine as a control. The CDR3: CASSQEAGITAMGYTF. CDR3 DNA: TGTGCCAGCAGCCAAGAGGCGGGTATTACAGCTATGGGCTACACCTTC.